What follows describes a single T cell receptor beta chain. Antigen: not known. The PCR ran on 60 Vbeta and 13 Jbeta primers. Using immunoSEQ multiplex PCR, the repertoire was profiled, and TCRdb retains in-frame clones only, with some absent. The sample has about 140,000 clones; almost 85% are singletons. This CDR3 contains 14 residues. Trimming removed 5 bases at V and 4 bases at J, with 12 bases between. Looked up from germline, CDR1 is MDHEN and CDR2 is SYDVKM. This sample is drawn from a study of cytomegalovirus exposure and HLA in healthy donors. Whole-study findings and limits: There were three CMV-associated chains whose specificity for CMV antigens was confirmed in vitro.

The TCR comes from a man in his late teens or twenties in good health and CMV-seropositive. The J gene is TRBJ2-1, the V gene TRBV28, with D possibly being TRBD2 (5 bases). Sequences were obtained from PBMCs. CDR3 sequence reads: CASSPLSGYNEQFF. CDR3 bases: TGTGCCAGCAGTCCCCTGAGCGGATACAATGAGCAGTTCTTC. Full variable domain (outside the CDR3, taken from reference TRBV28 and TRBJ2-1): DVKVTQSSRYLVKRTGEKVFLECVQDMDHENMFWYRQDPGLGLRLIYFSYDVKMKEKGDIPEGYSVSREKKERFSLILESASTNQTSMYLCASSPLSGYNEQFFGPGTRLTVL.